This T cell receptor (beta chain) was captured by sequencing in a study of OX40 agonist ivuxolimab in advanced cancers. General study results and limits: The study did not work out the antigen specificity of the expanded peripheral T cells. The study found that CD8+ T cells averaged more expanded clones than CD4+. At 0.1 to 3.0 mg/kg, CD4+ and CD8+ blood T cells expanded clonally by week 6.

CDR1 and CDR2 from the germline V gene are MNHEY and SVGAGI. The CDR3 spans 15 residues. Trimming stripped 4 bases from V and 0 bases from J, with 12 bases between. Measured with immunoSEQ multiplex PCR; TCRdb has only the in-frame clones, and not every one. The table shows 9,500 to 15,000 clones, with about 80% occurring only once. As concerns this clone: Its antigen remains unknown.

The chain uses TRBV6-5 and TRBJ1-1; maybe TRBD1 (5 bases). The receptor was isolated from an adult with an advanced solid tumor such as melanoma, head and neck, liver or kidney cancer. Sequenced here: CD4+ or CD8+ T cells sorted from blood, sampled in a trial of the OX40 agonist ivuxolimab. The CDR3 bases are TGTGCCAGCAGTTCTACGGGACTGCTGAACACTGAAGCTTTCTTT. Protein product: CASSSTGLLNTEAFF.